Sequencing of this TCR beta chain was carried out in a study of blood T cell repertoires in COVID-19. The assay was immunoSEQ multiplex PCR, and TCRdb's table has in-frame clones only and misses some. The sample lists some 300,000 clones, roughly nine tenths occurring once. Participants spanned ages about 18 to 95 years and resided in roughly 22 US areas. Cohort 3 recovery required two negative PCRs, clearance, or symptom resolution. The receptor comes from a woman in her twenties or thirties who had recovered from COVID-19. The material sequenced was PBMCs or T cells enriched from blood (not recorded which).

This chain's CDR3 is CAWSFPPRGEKLFF. The CDR3 DNA sequence: TGTGCCTGGAGTTTTCCCCCTCGAGGTGAAAAACTGTTTTTT. This chain connects TRBV30 to TRBJ1-4; D not certain. The CDR3 totals 14 residues. V dropped 2 bases and J dropped 7 bases, with 14 bases sitting between them. From germline, CDR1 is GTSNPN and CDR2 SVGIG (reference sequence).